This TCR beta chain was recorded in a study of blood T cell repertoires in COVID-19. Whole-study context: Whether acute or convalescent, the COVID-19 samples came from the United States, Italy and Spain. T cells, B-cell-depleted T cells, or PBMCs supplied cDNA or gDNA.

Germline V CDR1 and CDR2: MNHEY, SVGAGI. V lost 0 bases and J 0 bases, leaving 8 bases between the germline ends. CDR3 length equals 16 residues. In the original analysis: Amplification of reference gene primers was used by the study to estimate nucleated cell counts. This table comes from immunoSEQ multiplex PCR, and its TCRdb copy is limited to in-frame clones, with some not included. V, J and clone size reflect that table, while D and trimming were determined from the DNA. The sample records around 370,000 clones, around 89% being singletons. The TCR was taken from a man between 18 and 29 years old with active or convalescent COVID-19. The V gene is TRBV6-5, the J gene TRBJ2-2; D possibly corresponds to TRBD1 (6 bases). Sequencing was done on a sample of peripheral blood. Written as DNA, the CDR3 is TGTGCCAGCAGTTACTCCGGGACACCGAACACCGGGGAGCTGTTTTTT. Translated, it gives CASSYSGTPNTGELFF.